One sample yielded the 32 T cell receptor beta chains listed below, sequenced in a study of cytomegalovirus exposure and HLA in healthy donors. In the PCR, 60 Vbeta and 13 Jbeta primers were used. Only in-frame clones appear in the TCRdb table, and some are missing; sequencing was by immunoSEQ multiplex PCR. The table records 100,000 to 150,000 clones, roughly 66% of them present only once. Sequencing was done on a sample of PBMCs. Every receptor here comes from a man aged 55 to 70 in good health and CMV-seropositive.

The chain uses TRBV27 and TRBJ2-7; unclear D gene. V was trimmed by 2 bases and J by 2 bases, leaving 13 bases between them. The CDR3 contains 15 residues. Germline V gene lookup returns CDR1 MNHEY and CDR2 SMNVEV (reference sequence). The CDR3 region has the DNA TGTGCCAGCAGTTTAAATCCCCAACAGACCTACGAGCAGTACTTC. Its translation: CASSLNPQQTYEQYF.

V gene TRBV5-1 combines with J gene TRBJ2-7; 8 positions agree with TRBD2. The J segment lost 1 base and the V segment lost 4 bases, leaving 13 bases of the junction unmatched. In germline, CDR1 is SGHRS, CDR2 YFSETQ. CDR3 length: 17 amino acids. CDR3 DNA sequence: TGCGCCAGCAGCCCTTCCGTTCTAGCGGGCGGATCCTACGAGCAGTACTTC. It is translated as CASSPSVLAGGSYEQYF.

This clone has just one count. This sequence joins TRBV7-6 and TRBJ2-1, with D perhaps matching TRBD2 (6 bases). V shed 1 base and J shed 2 bases, with 12 bases lying between them. The CDR3 totals 16 residues. The germline CDR1 and CDR2 sequences are SGHVS and FNYEAQ. This CDR3 is CASSLGAGQTYNEQFF. CDR3 in DNA: TGTGCCAGCAGCTTAGGTGCGGGGCAAACCTACAATGAGCAGTTCTTC.

CDR3 in DNA: TGTGCCAGCAGCGGTGACAGGAGGATGAACACTGAAGCTTTCTTT. Translating gives CASSGDRRMNTEAFF. V is TRBV28 and J is TRBJ1-1; D perhaps matches TRBD1 (6 bases). From germline, CDR1 is MDHEN and CDR2 SYDVKM. The CDR3 has 15 amino acids. The V end lost 6 bases, the J end lost 0 bases, and 14 bases lay between the germline ends.

This clone showed up just once. CDR3 nucleotide sequence: TGTGCCAGCTCACGCAACGAGGGTCAGCCCCAGCATTTT. Protein sequence: CASSRNEGQPQHF. The chain is built from TRBV18 and TRBJ1-5; D is unclear. Trimming left V 4 bases short and J 6 bases short, with 10 bases between. Germline V gene lookup returns CDR1 KGHSH and CDR2 LQKENI. CDR3 length: 13 amino acids. Together with reference TRBV18 and TRBJ1-5, the CDR3 gives the full variable domain: NAGVMQNPRHLVRRRGQEARLRCSPMKGHSHVYWYRQLPEEGLKFMVYLQKENIIDESGMPKERFSAEFPKEGPSILRIQQVVRGDSAAYFCASSRNEGQPQHFGDGTRLSIL.

This clone has only a few counts. The chain combines TRBV5-4 with TRBJ1-4, with no clear D. Germline V gene lookup returns CDR1 SGHNT and CDR2 YYREEE (reference sequence). V was pared by 3 bases and J by 0 bases, with 12 bases between. This CDR3 spans 16 amino acids. The CDR3 DNA is TGTGCCAGCAGCTCTCACATGGGAGCAACTAATGAAAAACTGTTTTTT. Amino acid sequence: CASSSHMGATNEKLFF.

V and J are TRBV7-9 and TRBJ2-5, with D possibly TRBD2 on 7 matching bases. Trimming took 5 bases from V and 9 from J, leaving 19 bases between them. The CDR3 length is 14 residues. Germline V gene lookup returns CDR1 SEHNR and CDR2 FQNEAQ (reference sequence). The CDR3 bases are TGTGCCAGCAGCCCGGGGGGTTCATGGGGGCCCCAGTACTTC. As protein: CASSPGGSWGPQYF.

In nucleotides, the CDR3 is TGTGCCAGCAGCTCCCTTCAGGGCCCTGGGTTAGCTTTCTTT. This translates into CASSSLQGPGLAFF. The J gene is TRBJ1-1, the V gene TRBV7-3; D may be TRBD1 (5 bases). V was cut by 4 bases and J by 10 bases, with 19 bases left in between. The CDR3 sequence is 14 residues long. CDR1 SGHTA and CDR2 FQGTGA come from the germline V gene.

The rearrangement uses TRBV29-1 and TRBJ2-4; 7 nucleotides match TRBD1. Germline lookup yields CDR1 SQVTM and CDR2 ANQGSEA. Losses at the gene ends were 4 bases for V and 4 bases for J; bases not matched to a gene: 1. The CDR3 totals 12 residues. The CDR3 bases are TGCAGCGTTGGGACAGGAAAAAACATTCAGTACTTC. Its protein product is CSVGTGKNIQYF.

The chain joins TRBV5-1 to TRBJ2-5, with a weak D call TRBD1 (6 bases). The germline V gene encodes CDR1 SGHRS and CDR2 YFSETQ. The CDR3 totals 14 residues. V lost 1 base, J lost 1 base, and 8 bases lay in between. The CDR3 DNA reads TGCGCCAGCAGCTTGACAGGGATCCAAGAGACCCAGTACTTC. It yields the protein CASSLTGIQETQYF.

The chain combines TRBV19 with TRBJ2-1; D uncertain. Germline V gene lookup returns CDR1 LNHDA and CDR2 SQIVND (reference sequence). V lost 5 bases and J 4 bases, leaving 9 bases between the germline ends. The CDR3 totals 13 residues. CDR3 in DNA: TGTGCCAGTAGTCCAGGATCATACAATGAGCAGTTCTTC. As protein: CASSPGSYNEQFF. The full variable domain, in which reference TRBV19 and TRBJ2-1 provide the parts outside the CDR3, is DGGITQSPKYLFRKEGQNVTLSCEQNLNHDAMYWYRQDPGQGLRLIYYSQIVNDFQKGDIAEGYSVSREKKESFPLTVTSAQKNPTAFYLCASSPGSYNEQFFGPGTRLTVL.

J is TRBJ2-6 and V is TRBV29-1; D may be TRBD1 (5 bases). V was clipped by 6 bases and J by 2 bases, with 14 bases between them. The germline V gene encodes CDR1 SQVTM and CDR2 ANQGSEA. The CDR3 has 15 amino acids. CDR3 in amino acids: CSVDRHLTGANVLTF. The CDR3 DNA sequence: TGCAGCGTAGACAGACATCTCACTGGGGCCAACGTCCTGACTTTC.

This clone was detected only a few times. The gene calls are TRBV2 and TRBJ1-4; TRBD1 is a possible D gene (5 bases). CDR1 is SNHLY and CDR2 is FYNNEI in the germline V gene. Deletions cut 8 bases from V and 8 bases from J, with 15 bases between. The length of the CDR3 is 13 residues. As DNA, the CDR3 is TGTGCCAGCGGAGGGGCTAGAGGGGAAAAACTGTTTTTT. Translated: CASGGARGEKLFF.

The chain employs TRBV6-5 and TRBJ1-5, with a tentative D call TRBD1 (5 bases). This CDR3 comprises 16 residues. V lost 2 bases and J lost 4, with 15 bases in between. CDR1 and CDR2 from the germline V gene are MNHEY and SVGAGI. CDR3 DNA: TGTGCCAGCAGTTACCGCCGGGACTTCCCAAATCAGCCCCAGCATTTT. This sequence encodes CASSYRRDFPNQPQHF.

This chain joins TRBV10-1 and TRBJ1-1, with D maybe TRBD1 (6 bases). Germline CDR1 reads WNHNN; CDR2 reads SYGVQD (reference sequence). Trimming took off 0 bases at V and 1 base at J, with 21 bases between the two ends. The CDR3 has 19 residues. Written as DNA, the CDR3 is TGCGCCAGCAGTGAGTCGACTCGGTGGGCTGGGGGCGAGAACACTGAAGCTTTCTTT. It codes for CASSESTRWAGGENTEAFF.

This chain uses TRBV7-3 with TRBJ2-2; D unclear. Germline assignment: CDR1 SGHTA and CDR2 FQGTGA. V was shortened by 5 bases and J by 7 bases, with 11 bases between the two germline ends. The length of the CDR3 is 13 residues. The CDR3 protein is CASSPSVGGELFF. The CDR3 DNA sequence: TGTGCCAGCAGCCCGTCGGTCGGCGGGGAGCTGTTTTTT.

The V gene is TRBV30, the J gene TRBJ1-2, with unresolved D. Germline V gives CDR1 GTSNPN, CDR2 SVGIG (reference sequence). The length of the CDR3 is 14 residues. V was trimmed by 3 bases and J by 8 bases, leaving 19 bases between them. The CDR3 here is CAWSGVQAGNGYTF. The CDR3 nucleotides read TGTGCCTGGAGCGGTGTCCAGGCAGGAAACGGCTACACCTTC.

The chain carries TRBV6-5 and TRBJ1-6; unclear D gene. The V end lost 3 bases, the J end lost 8 bases, and 14 bases lay between the germline ends. The CDR3 covers 15 residues. In germline, CDR1 is MNHEY, CDR2 SVGAGI. The CDR3: CASSYSAIADSPLHF. The CDR3, as DNA: TGTGCCAGCAGTTATTCAGCGATAGCCGATTCACCCCTCCACTTT.

This chain uses TRBV6-1 with TRBJ1-1; D not resolved. CDR1 MNHNS and CDR2 SASEGT come from the germline V gene. The CDR3 totals 13 residues. The V gene lost 8 bases and the J gene lost 0 bases, with 10 bases spanning the gap. The CDR3 nucleotides read TGTGCCAGCGGGAGGGAGATGAACACTGAAGCTTTCTTT. This codes for CASGREMNTEAFF.

The chain uses TRBV4-1 and TRBJ2-3; possibly TRBD2 for D (7 bases). Between the trimmed V and J ends, which lost 0 bases and 4 bases, there was a span of 17 bases. CDR1 and CDR2 from the germline V gene are MGHRA and YSYEKL. The CDR3 length is 17 residues. The CDR3 sequence is CASSQEMSGGRSDTQYF. CDR3 sequence (DNA): TGCGCCAGCAGCCAAGAGATGTCCGGGGGGCGATCAGATACGCAGTATTTT.

CDR3 protein: CAWSGDIYNEQFF. The CDR3 DNA is TGTGCCTGGAGTGGGGACATCTACAATGAGCAGTTCTTC. The chain links TRBV30 to TRBJ2-1; D is possibly TRBD1 (6 bases). Trimming pared 1 base from V and 3 bases from J, leaving 7 bases between. Germline CDR1 and CDR2: GTSNPN and SVGIG (reference sequence). This CDR3 comprises 13 residues.

The chain uses TRBV2 and TRBJ1-4; D is undetermined. Between the trimmed V and J ends, which lost 10 bases and 7 bases, there was a span of 16 bases. The germline gives CDR1 SNHLY, CDR2 FYNNEI. This CDR3 is 13 amino acids long. The CDR3 sequence: CATWREVGEKLFF. CDR3 DNA: TGTGCCACGTGGAGGGAGGTCGGTGAAAAACTGTTTTTT.

This clone has just one count. V usage is TRBV5-1 and J usage is TRBJ2-7; no firm D call. V was shortened by 0 bases and J by 7 bases, with 17 bases between the two germline ends. Germline loops: CDR1 SGHRS, CDR2 YFSETQ. CDR3 length: 15 amino acids. The CDR3 region is CASSLGGSLDMEQYF. CDR3 coding DNA: TGCGCCAGCAGCTTGGGTGGCAGCCTCGACATGGAGCAGTACTTC.

The chain links TRBV29-1 to TRBJ1-1; no clear D. Trimming pared 4 bases from V and 1 base from J, leaving 4 bases between. The CDR3 is 11 amino acids. CDR1 and CDR2 from the germline V gene are SQVTM and ANQGSEA. In DNA form, the CDR3 reads TGCAGCGTTGTTCAGAACACTGAAGCTTTCTTT. This encodes CSVVQNTEAFF.

This clone showed up just once. This chain uses TRBV28 with TRBJ2-7; 7 bases match TRBD2. This CDR3 has 14 residues. J gave up 2 bases and V 4 bases, and 5 bases lay outside the gene matches. Germline CDR1 MDHEN, CDR2 SYDVKM. CDR3 residues: CASSSGGLTYEQYF. CDR3 sequence (DNA): TGTGCCAGCAGTTCCGGGGGGTTGACCTACGAGCAGTACTTC. The full variable domain, its missing parts supplied by reference TRBV28 and TRBJ2-7, is DVKVTQSSRYLVKRTGEKVFLECVQDMDHENMFWYRQDPGLGLRLIYFSYDVKMKEKGDIPEGYSVSREKKERFSLILESASTNQTSMYLCASSSGGLTYEQYFGPGTRLTVT.

V gene TRBV2 combines with J gene TRBJ1-2; 7 bases fit TRBD1. The CDR3 has 14 amino acids. The J segment lost 10 bases and the V segment lost 7 bases, leaving 15 bases of the junction unmatched. The germline CDR1 and CDR2 sequences are SNHLY and FYNNEI. The CDR3 DNA is TGTGCCAGCACCCAACAAGGGGCAGGGGGAACCTACACCTTC. It specifies CASTQQGAGGTYTF.

The rearrangement uses TRBV7-9 and TRBJ2-3; D gene uncertain. The V gene's germline CDR1 is SEHNR and CDR2 FQNEAQ (reference sequence). The V end was cut by 5 bases, the J end by 4 bases, with 7 bases between. The CDR3 loop spans 12 amino acids. The chain's CDR3 is CASSPVSDTQYF. The DNA of the CDR3 is TGTGCCAGCAGCCCAGTATCAGATACGCAGTATTTT.

V is TRBV9 and J is TRBJ2-2; D remains ambiguous. This CDR3 has 14 amino acids. Germline assignment: CDR1 SGDLS and CDR2 YYNGEE. The ends were cut back, 0 bases at V and 4 bases at J, with 7 bases in the middle. The CDR3 bases are TGTGCCAGCAGCGTAGGGCCCTTCACCGGGGAGCTGTTTTTT. This gives the protein CASSVGPFTGELFF.

This sequence joins TRBV5-1 and TRBJ1-2, with D hard to call. V lost 1 base and J 8 bases, leaving 15 bases between the germline ends. From germline, CDR1 is SGHRS and CDR2 YFSETQ. This CDR3 is 14 amino acids long. In DNA form, the CDR3 reads TGCGCCAGCAGCTTGACAGAGAGTAAAGCCGGCTACACCTTC. Its protein product is CASSLTESKAGYTF.

This chain connects TRBV19 to TRBJ2-5; D is possibly TRBD1 (5 bases). From germline, CDR1 is LNHDA and CDR2 SQIVND (reference sequence). V was pared by 4 bases and J by 5 bases, with 17 bases between. This CDR3 contains 15 residues. The CDR3 coding sequence is TGTGCCAGTAGTAGCCGTAGGGGAAATAGTGAGACCCAGTACTTC. Amino acid sequence: CASSSRRGNSETQYF. Together with reference TRBV19 and TRBJ2-5, the CDR3 gives the full variable domain: DGGITQSPKYLFRKEGQNVTLSCEQNLNHDAMYWYRQDPGQGLRLIYYSQIVNDFQKGDIAEGYSVSREKKESFPLTVTSAQKNPTAFYLCASSSRRGNSETQYFGPGTRLLVL.

The chain uses TRBV19 and TRBJ1-2; TRBD1 might be the D (6 bases). V was trimmed by 5 bases and J by 4 bases, leaving 17 bases between them. The CDR3 is 15 amino acids. Germline V gene lookup returns CDR1 LNHDA and CDR2 SQIVND (reference sequence). CDR3 bases: TGTGCCAGTAGTGCTTGGACAGACTACCGCTATGGCTACACCTTC. Its protein product is CASSAWTDYRYGYTF.

The rearrangement uses TRBV10-1 and TRBJ2-3; D is perhaps TRBD1 (5 bases). V gave up 0 bases and J gave up 2 bases, with 9 bases separating them. The germline V gene encodes CDR1 WNHNN and CDR2 SYGVQD (reference sequence). The CDR3 is 15 residues long. The CDR3 protein is CASSESGPTTDTQYF. The CDR3 coding sequence is TGCGCCAGCAGTGAGTCGGGGCCTACCACAGATACGCAGTATTTT.